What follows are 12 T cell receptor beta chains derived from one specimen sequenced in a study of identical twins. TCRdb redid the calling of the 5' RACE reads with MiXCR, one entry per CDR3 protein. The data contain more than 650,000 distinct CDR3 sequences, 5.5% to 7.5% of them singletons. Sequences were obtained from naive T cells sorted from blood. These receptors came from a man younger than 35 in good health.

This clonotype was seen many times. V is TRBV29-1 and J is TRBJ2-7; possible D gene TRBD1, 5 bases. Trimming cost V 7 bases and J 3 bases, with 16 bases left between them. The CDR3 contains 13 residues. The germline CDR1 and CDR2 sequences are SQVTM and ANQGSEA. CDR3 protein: CSGASREIYEQYV. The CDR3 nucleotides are TGCAGCGGAGCTTCCAGGGAAATCTACGAGCAGTACGTC.

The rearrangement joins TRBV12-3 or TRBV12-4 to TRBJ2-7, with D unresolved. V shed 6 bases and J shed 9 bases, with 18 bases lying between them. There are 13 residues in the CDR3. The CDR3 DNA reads TGTGCCAGCAGCCCGACGCTAATGAGTGGGCAGTACTTC. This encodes CASSPTLMSGQYF.

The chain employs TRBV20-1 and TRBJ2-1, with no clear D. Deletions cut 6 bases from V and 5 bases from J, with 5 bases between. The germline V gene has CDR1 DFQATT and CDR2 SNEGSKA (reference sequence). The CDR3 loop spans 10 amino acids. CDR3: CSAYDNEQFF. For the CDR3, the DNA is TGCAGTGCCTACGACAATGAGCAGTTCTTC.

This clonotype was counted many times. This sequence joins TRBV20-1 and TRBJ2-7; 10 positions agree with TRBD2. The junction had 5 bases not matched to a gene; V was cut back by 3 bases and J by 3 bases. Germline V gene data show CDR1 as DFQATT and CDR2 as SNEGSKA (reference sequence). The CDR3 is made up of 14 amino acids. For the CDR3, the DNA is TGCAGTGCTAGGGGGGCTAGCGGGAGCTACGAGCAGTACTTC. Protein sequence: CSARGASGSYEQYF.

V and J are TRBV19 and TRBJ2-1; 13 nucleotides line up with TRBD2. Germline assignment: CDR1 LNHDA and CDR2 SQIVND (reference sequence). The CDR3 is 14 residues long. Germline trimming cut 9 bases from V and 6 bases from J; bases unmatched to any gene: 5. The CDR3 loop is CASKLAGGPNEQFF. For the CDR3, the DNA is TGTGCCAGCAAACTAGCGGGAGGGCCCAATGAGCAGTTCTTC.

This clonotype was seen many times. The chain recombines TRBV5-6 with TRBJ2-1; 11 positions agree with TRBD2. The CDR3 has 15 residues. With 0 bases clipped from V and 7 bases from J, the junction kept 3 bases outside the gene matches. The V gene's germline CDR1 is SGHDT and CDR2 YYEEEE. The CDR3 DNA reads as TGTGCCAGCAGCTTGGTAGCGGGAGGGCGTAATGAGCAGTTCTTC. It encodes CASSLVAGGRNEQFF.

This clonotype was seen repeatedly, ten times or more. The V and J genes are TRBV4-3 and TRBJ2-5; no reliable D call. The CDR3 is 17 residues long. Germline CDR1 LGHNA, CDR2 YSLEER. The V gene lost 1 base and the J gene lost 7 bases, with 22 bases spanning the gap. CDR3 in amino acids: CASSQAKFCGPLRTQYF. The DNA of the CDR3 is TGCGCCAGCAGCCAAGCCAAGTTTTGCGGTCCCCTCAGGACCCAGTACTTC.

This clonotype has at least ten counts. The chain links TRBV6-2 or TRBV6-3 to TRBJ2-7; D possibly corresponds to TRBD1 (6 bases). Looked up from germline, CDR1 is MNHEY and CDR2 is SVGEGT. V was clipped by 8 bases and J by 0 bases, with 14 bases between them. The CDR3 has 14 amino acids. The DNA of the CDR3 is TGTGCCAGCGAAGACAGGTCCAGCTCCTACGAGCAGTACTTC. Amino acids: CASEDRSSSYEQYF.

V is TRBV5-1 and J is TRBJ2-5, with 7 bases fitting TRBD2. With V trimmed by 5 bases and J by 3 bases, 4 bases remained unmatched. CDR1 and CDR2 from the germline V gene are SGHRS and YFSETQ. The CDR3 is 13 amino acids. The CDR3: CASRGREKETQYF. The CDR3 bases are TGCGCCAGCAGGGGGAGGGAAAAAGAGACCCAGTACTTC.

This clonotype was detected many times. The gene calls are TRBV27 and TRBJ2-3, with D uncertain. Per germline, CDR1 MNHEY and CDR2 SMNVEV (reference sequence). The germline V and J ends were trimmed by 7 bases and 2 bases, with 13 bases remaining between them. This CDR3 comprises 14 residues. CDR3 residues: CASTIGFPTDTQYF. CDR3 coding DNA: TGTGCCAGCACAATTGGCTTTCCCACAGATACGCAGTATTTT.

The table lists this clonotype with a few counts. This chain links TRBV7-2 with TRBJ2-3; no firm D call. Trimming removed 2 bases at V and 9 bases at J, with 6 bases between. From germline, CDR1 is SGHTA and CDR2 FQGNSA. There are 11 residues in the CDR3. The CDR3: CASSLPLTQYF. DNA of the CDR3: TGTGCCAGCAGCTTACCCTTAACGCAGTATTTT.

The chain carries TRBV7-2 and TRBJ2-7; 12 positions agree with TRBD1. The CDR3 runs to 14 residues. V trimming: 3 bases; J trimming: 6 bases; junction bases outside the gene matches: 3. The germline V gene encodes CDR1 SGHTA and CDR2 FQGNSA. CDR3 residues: CASSLGQGAVEQYF. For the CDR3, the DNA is TGTGCCAGCAGCTTGGGACAGGGGGCGGTCGAGCAGTACTTC.